This is a list of T cell receptor beta chains from one sample in a study of blood T cell repertoires in COVID-19. Clones were sequenced by immunoSEQ multiplex PCR, and TCRdb holds only the in-frame ones, with some missing. The sample gives 130,000 to 150,000 clones, around 89% of which show up once; 10% to 15% is in the top ten. Source material: peripheral blood. The origin of the receptors is a man aged 18-30 years with COVID-19, enrolled during active disease. CDR3s include the opening cysteine and the closing phenylalanine or tryptophan. Fields, in order: J gene, D gene, V gene, clone size, CDR3 protein, CDR3 DNA. The D gene is left open where the match is weak. Only part of the rows carry a size: once, few, many, or a class if the clone is expanded.

J gene: TRBJ2-7
D gene: TRBD2
V gene: TRBV7-2
clone size: -
CDR3 protein: CASSFGLAASEQYF
CDR3 DNA: TGTGCCAGCAGCTTTGGACTAGCAGCCAGCGAGCAGTACTTC

J gene: TRBJ2-1
D gene: -
V gene: TRBV27
clone size: -
CDR3 protein: CASSLSLVHDEQFF
CDR3 DNA: TGTGCCAGCAGTTTATCACTCGTTCATGATGAGCAGTTCTTC

J gene: TRBJ2-5
D gene: -
V gene: TRBV7-3
clone size: -
CDR3 protein: CASSPGVRPGTQYF
CDR3 DNA: TGTGCCAGCAGCCCCGGAGTTCGACCCGGAACCCAGTACTTC

J gene: TRBJ1-4
D gene: -
V gene: TRBV4-3
clone size: -
CDR3 protein: CASSQDRGEKLFF
CDR3 DNA: TGCGCCAGCAGCCAAGATCGCGGGGAAAAACTGTTTTTT

J gene: TRBJ1-2
D gene: -
V gene: TRBV4-1
clone size: once
CDR3 protein: CASSQGRGGKNYGYTF
CDR3 DNA: TGCGCCAGCAGCCAAGGCAGGGGAGGGAAAAACTATGGCTACACCTTC

J gene: TRBJ2-7
D gene: TRBD1
V gene: TRBV7-2
clone size: -
CDR3 protein: CASSLVVGQGNYEQYF
CDR3 DNA: TGTGCCAGCAGCTTAGTAGTGGGACAGGGGAACTACGAGCAGTACTTC

J gene: TRBJ1-1
D gene: -
V gene: TRBV11-1
clone size: once
CDR3 protein: CASSLGANTEAFF
CDR3 DNA: TGTGCCAGCAGCTTAGGGGCGAACACTGAAGCTTTCTTT

J gene: TRBJ2-7
D gene: TRBD1
V gene: TRBV5-1
clone size: once
CDR3 protein: CASSPTGYEQYF
CDR3 DNA: TGCGCCAGCAGCCCGACAGGGTACGAGCAGTACTTC

J gene: TRBJ1-6
D gene: TRBD1
V gene: TRBV27
clone size: -
CDR3 protein: CASSPRQGHNSPLHF
CDR3 DNA: TGTGCCAGCAGCCCGCGACAGGGACATAATTCACCCCTCCACTTT

J gene: TRBJ1-4
D gene: -
V gene: TRBV19
clone size: -
CDR3 protein: CASSAKGVEKLLF
CDR3 DNA: TGTGCCAGTAGCGCCAAGGGAGTTGAAAAACTGCTTTTT

J gene: TRBJ1-6
D gene: -
V gene: TRBV28
clone size: -
CDR3 protein: CASLRSSYNSPLHF
CDR3 DNA: TGTGCCAGCCTAAGGAGCTCCTATAATTCACCCCTCCACTTT

J gene: TRBJ2-1
D gene: TRBD2
V gene: TRBV6-5
clone size: -
CDR3 protein: CASSYGGGRPYNEQFF
CDR3 DNA: TGTGCCAGCAGTTACGGCGGCGGGAGGCCCTACAATGAGCAGTTCTTC

J gene: TRBJ2-3
D gene: TRBD1
V gene: TRBV19
clone size: -
CDR3 protein: CASRRQGKTDTQYF
CDR3 DNA: TGTGCCAGTAGACGACAGGGAAAGACAGATACGCAGTATTTT

J gene: TRBJ2-1
D gene: -
V gene: TRBV28
clone size: -
CDR3 protein: CASSSIAEPLSYNEQFF
CDR3 DNA: TGTGCCAGCAGTTCCATCGCGGAGCCTCTTTCCTACAATGAGCAGTTCTTC

J gene: TRBJ2-6
D gene: TRBD1
V gene: TRBV19
clone size: -
CDR3 protein: CASSMGTGSGANVLTF
CDR3 DNA: TGTGCCAGTAGTATGGGGACAGGCTCTGGGGCCAACGTCCTGACTTTC

J gene: TRBJ2-7
D gene: -
V gene: TRBV5-4
clone size: -
CDR3 protein: CASSLGLESYEQYF
CDR3 DNA: TGTGCCAGCAGCTTGGGACTAGAATCCTACGAGCAGTACTTC

J gene: TRBJ2-1
D gene: -
V gene: TRBV10-1
clone size: -
CDR3 protein: CASGGTSGPNEQFF
CDR3 DNA: TGCGCCAGCGGGGGGACTTCCGGGCCCAATGAGCAGTTCTTC

J gene: TRBJ2-7
D gene: -
V gene: TRBV29-1
clone size: -
CDR3 protein: CSVLLTSAYEQYF
CDR3 DNA: TGCAGCGTTCTTCTGACTAGTGCCTACGAGCAGTACTTC